This T cell receptor beta chain was sequenced in a study of OX40 agonist ivuxolimab in advanced cancers. Overall study context: Among those enrolled, mean age was 60 years (range about 23 to 85) and 70% to 85% were male. Findings and limits, study-wide: The average count of expanded clones was higher among CD8+ T cells than among CD4+.

On this clone itself: What it binds is not known.

Clones were sequenced by immunoSEQ multiplex PCR, and TCRdb holds only the in-frame ones, with some missing. The table records around 64,000 clones, about 90% of them present only once. Losses at the gene ends were 3 bases for V and 6 bases for J; bases not matched to a gene: 15. The CDR3 length is 18 residues. Germline V gene sequence: CDR1 LNHNV, CDR2 YYDKDF (reference sequence). The TCR was taken from an adult with an advanced solid tumor such as melanoma, head and neck, liver or kidney cancer. The rearrangement uses TRBV15 and TRBJ2-3; 10 nucleotides align to TRBD2. This material consisted of CD4+ or CD8+ T cells sorted from blood, taken in a trial of the OX40 agonist ivuxolimab. The CDR3: CATSSNFGLAAGRDTQYF. The CDR3 DNA follows: TGTGCCACCAGCAGTAATTTTGGACTAGCGGCTGGGAGGGATACGCAGTATTTT.